This TCR beta chain was identified in a study of CXCR3-negative and CXCR3-positive naive CD8 T cells (dated by TCRdb to about 2019). A note on the overall study: In total, roughly 130 million TRB reads were obtained, corresponding to roughly 1.5 +/- 0.3 million reads per library. Data from 11 donors, pooled across two independent experiments, went into the diversity and physicochemical repertoire analyses. TRBV-TRBJ cluster analysis included naive subsets from a handful of donors and memory cells from 3 donors.

Looking up the germline V gene yields CDR1 LGHNA and CDR2 YNFKEQ. The CDR3 has 13 amino acids, counting the end cysteine and phenylalanine. No DNA sequence was recorded. TCRdb names NextSeq 550 as the instrument used. The Human TCR Profiling Kit (MiLaboratory) was used to make UMI-labeled 5' RACE TRB cDNA libraries. cDNA synthesis used the entire amount of extracted RNA, and PCR amplification then used the entire amount of cDNA produced. Libraries were prepared in parallel using an identical number of PCR cycles. The published analysis was carried out like this. About 50,000 +/- 10,000 unique UMI-labeled TRB cDNA molecules per library were extracted with MIGEC and MiXCR, with at least two reads per UMI required. Each library averaged about 40,000 +/- 10,000 functional in-frame TRB CDR3 nucleotide clonotypes without stop codons. After each sample was downsampled to 5000 UMI-labeled TRB molecules, VDJtools was used to calculate diversity metrics such as normalized Shannon-Wiener and Chao1. VDJtools was used to calculate clonotype-size-weighted physicochemical properties of the central five CDR3 residues, namely interaction energy, strength, volume and Kidera factor 4. After TCRdb reprocessed the reads, each CDR3 protein sequence was kept as one row, without DNA. The V and J calls, along with clone size, are taken from TCRdb and not from the paper's own processing. This sample's table has entries for about 60,000 distinct CDR3 sequences. The leading ten clones occupy approximately 0.5% of the sample.

For each CD8+ T cell subset, flow sorting was done in triplicate, and 300,000 to 350,000 cells per subset went directly into RLT lysis buffer. To keep memory contaminants out, a stringent definition of naive CD8+ T cells was applied: CD45RO-CCR7+CD27+CD95-. Standard density gradient centrifugation was used to isolate peripheral blood mononuclear cells from buffy coats. Naive CXCR3-negative and CXCR3-positive CD8+ T cells were flow-sorted on a FACSAria III. Total RNA was extracted from sorted cells using an RNeasy Mini Kit. The study at large found these results: Both naive subsets had comparably high repertoire diversity, while memory CD8+ T cells had much lower repertoire diversity. Freshly isolated PBMCs were used for most assays because CXCR3 expression went down partially after cryopreservation. Similar TRBV-TRBJ usage was shown by naive CXCR3-negative and CXCR3-positive cells from the same donor, whereas distinct patterns were shown by memory cells. Because surface CD5, which is linked to self-reactivity in mice, was comparable between the naive subsets, TCR interaction strength was also inferred from the physicochemical properties of TRB CDR3s. Compared with CXCR3-negative naive cells, CXCR3-positive naive cells had TRB CDR3s with higher hydrophobicity (lower Kidera factor 4), lower energy, and higher strength and volume indices.

Regarding this clonotype: Its recognized antigen is unknown.

This chain joins TRBV4-2 to TRBJ2-7; TCRdb designates TRBD1, a call that cannot be tested without DNA. This sequence was found in a human donor in good health. Some clones in this sample may be carry-over from other donors' samples. The sample taken for sequencing was naive CXCR3+ CD8+ T cells from blood. What the cell subset or site label conveys for this sample: CD45RO-CCR7+CD27+CD95- naive CD8+ T cells expressing CXCR3 (TNR3+). This receptor carries the CDR3 CASSQPRHYEQYF.